The 29 T cell receptor beta chains reported below all come from one sample, sequenced in a study of CD8+CD57+ T cells in acquired aplastic anemia (dated by TCRdb to between 2017 and 2018). Sequenced on an Illumina HiSeq 2000. TCR beta VDJ combination and CDR3 sequence profiling used genomic DNA as the template. TCRdb reanalyzed the raw reads on its own, using fastp at Q25 for trimming and MiXCR for clone calling, and kept in-frame beta chains. Merged by CDR3 protein, the rows form single entries marked with the most common genes and DNA. The sample table contains roughly 200,000 distinct CDR3 sequences; only one count was recorded for nearly 65% of them. The ten largest clones represent about 42% of the sample. Expansion of CD8+CD57+ cells had been shown by flow cytometry in the patients chosen for sequencing. Sequenced material: sorted CD4+, CD8+, or CD8+CD57+ T cells (not recorded which) from PBMCs. Every receptor here comes from a human donor with aplastic anemia.

This chain connects TRBV7-9 to TRBJ2-3; D is perhaps TRBD2 (6 bases). CDR1 is SEHNR, CDR2 FQNEAQ, per germline (reference sequence). Trimming took 1 base from V and 5 from J, leaving 10 bases between them. The CDR3 covers 14 residues. The CDR3 nucleotides read TGTGCCAGCAGCTTAGACGAGGGAGGAGATACGCAGTATTTT. Protein product: CASSLDEGGDTQYF.

The gene calls are TRBV7-9 and TRBJ1-1; 7 bases are shared with TRBD1. Per the germline V gene, CDR1 is SEHNR and CDR2 is FQNEAQ (reference sequence). This CDR3 is built from 13 residues. Trimming took 2 bases from V and 6 from J; bases not matched to a gene: 3. CDR3 bases: TGTGCCAGCAGCTTAAAACAGGGGTCTGAAGCTTTCTTT. This gives the protein CASSLKQGSEAFF.

V gene TRBV5-5 combines with J gene TRBJ1-5; tentatively, D is TRBD1 (5 bases). CDR3 size: 15 residues. V was shortened by 0 bases and J by 2 bases, with 9 bases between the two germline ends. Germline V gene data show CDR1 as SGHKS and CDR2 as YYEKEE (reference sequence). CDR3 amino acids: CASSLGGNRNQPQHF. The CDR3 DNA sequence: TGTGCCAGCAGCTTGGGGGGGAACCGCAATCAGCCCCAGCATTTT.

The gene calls are TRBV7-2 and TRBJ2-1; 11 positions match TRBD2. CDR3 length: 14 amino acids. J lost 6 bases, V lost 4 bases, and 2 bases had no gene match. Germline assignment: CDR1 SGHTA and CDR2 FQGNSA. This chain's CDR3 is CASSSTSGINEQFF. CDR3 coding DNA: TGTGCCAGCAGCTCGACTAGCGGGATCAATGAGCAGTTCTTC.

Turning to this clonotype: It may be a read error: a sequence one base away is much more abundant. The conserved closing phenylalanine or tryptophan is absent in this CDR3, likely reflecting a read error. The CDR3 loop reads CASSPRTGWTQYS. The CDR3 nucleotides are TGTGCCAGCAGTCCCCGGACAGGGTGGACCCAGTACTCC. The chain carries TRBV2 and TRBJ2-5; 8 bases align to TRBD1. Germline V lookup: CDR1 SNHLY, CDR2 FYNNEI. V shed 5 bases, J shed 7 bases, and the junction held 6 bases outside the gene matches. CDR3 length: 13 residues.

Note on this clonotype: A junction boundary mismatches the germline segment, possibly from a read error. The chain employs TRBV24-1 and TRBJ2-7; tentatively, D is TRBD1 or TRBD2 (5 bases each). CDR1 is KGHDR, CDR2 SFDVKD, per germline. This CDR3 spans 16 amino acids. The CDR3 reads CASSYRLGDGSYEQYF. The DNA of the CDR3 is TGTGCCAGCAGTTACCGCCTTGGGGACGGCTCCTACGAGCAGTACTTC.

The chain couples TRBV19 to TRBJ1-2, with D perhaps TRBD1 (6 bases). The V gene lost 8 bases and the J gene lost 5 bases, with 21 bases spanning the gap. Germline V CDR1 and CDR2: LNHDA, SQIVND (reference sequence). This CDR3 is 15 amino acids long. The CDR3 region has the DNA TGTGCCAGTGCACGGGCAGGACAGAACGAGTATGGCTACACCTTC. Translation gives CASARAGQNEYGYTF.

As concerns this clonotype: An end of the junction differs from the germline gene, which may be a read error. The chain recombines TRBV2 with TRBJ2-5, with unresolved D. CDR1 SNHLY and CDR2 FYNNEI come from the germline V gene. The length of the CDR3 is 12 residues. This CDR3 is CTSSLEGETQYF. In nucleotides, the CDR3 is TGTACCAGCAGCTTAGAAGGAGAGACCCAGTACTTC.

The chain combines TRBV20-1 with TRBJ2-7; 9 bases agree with TRBD2. After removal of 2 bases from V and 0 bases from J, the junction contained 8 bases not matched to a gene. The CDR3 runs to 16 residues. Germline CDR1 DFQATT, CDR2 SNEGSKA (reference sequence). The CDR3 DNA reads TGCAGTGCTAGATGGCTAGCGGGACCCCTCTCCTACGAGCAGTACTTC. Its translation: CSARWLAGPLSYEQYF.

Notes on this clonotype: It is unclear where the CDR3 begins or ends on the DNA, so no DNA is shown, and the CDR3 is as TCRdb lists it. This chain links TRBV20-1 with TRBJ2-2. The germline gives CDR1 DFQATT, CDR2 SNEGSKA (reference sequence). The CDR3 adds up to 12 amino acids, both ends counted. The CDR3 region is CSASFGAGELFF.

Worth noting for this clonotype: Germline is not matched at one junction end, which may reflect a read error. The J gene is TRBJ1-1, the V gene TRBV2, with 7 bases fitting TRBD1. Germline CDR1 reads SNHLY; CDR2 reads FYNNEI. The CDR3 is 11 amino acids. The CDR3, as DNA: TGCGCCAGCACCGAGGAGGGGGCATCTTTCTTT. Residues: CASTEEGASFF.

The gene calls are TRBV20-1 and TRBJ1-5; possibly TRBD1 for D (5 bases). The V gene lost 2 bases and the J gene lost 3 bases, with 8 bases spanning the gap. This CDR3 is 13 amino acids long. Germline lookup yields CDR1 DFQATT and CDR2 SNEGSKA (reference sequence). The CDR3 is CSARPGTNQPQHF. The CDR3 nucleotides are TGCAGTGCTAGACCAGGGACCAATCAGCCCCAGCATTTT.

There are many counts of this clonotype. The chain combines TRBV27 with TRBJ1-6; 7 bases fit TRBD1. The CDR3 is made up of 16 amino acids. After removal of 2 bases from V and 7 bases from J, the junction contained 8 bases not matched to a gene. CDR1 is MNHEY, CDR2 SMNVEV, per germline (reference sequence). CDR3 DNA sequence: TGTGCCAGCAGTTTAGCGTCCGGGACAGTCAATTCACCCCTCCACTTT. Translating gives CASSLASGTVNSPLHF.

This rearrangement joins TRBV20-1 to TRBJ2-1, with 9 nucleotides matching TRBD2. The CDR3 has 13 residues. V was clipped by 5 bases and J by 10 bases; unmatched bases: 9. Per the germline V gene, CDR1 is DFQATT and CDR2 is SNEGSKA (reference sequence). CDR3 coding DNA: TGCAGTGCTGAAGAAAGCGGGGGGTCGGAGCAGTTCTTC. This codes for CSAEESGGSEQFF.

This CDR3 is CASVEGAENSPLHF. CDR3 DNA sequence: TGTGCCAGCGTAGAAGGGGCGGAGAATTCACCCCTCCACTTT. The chain couples TRBV2 to TRBJ1-6; tentatively, D is TRBD1 (5 bases). V dropped 8 bases and J dropped 7 bases, with 15 bases sitting between them. This CDR3 is 14 amino acids long. Per germline, CDR1 SNHLY and CDR2 FYNNEI.

V and J are TRBV6-1 and TRBJ1-2; 9 nucleotides agree with TRBD1. The germline gives CDR1 MNHNS, CDR2 SASEGT. The length of the CDR3 is 15 residues. V lost 6 bases and J lost 5; bases outside the gene matches: 10. The DNA for the CDR3 is TGTGCCAGCAGGTCGGAAGGGACAGGGAGATATGGCTACACCTTC. Encoded protein: CASRSEGTGRYGYTF.

This clonotype was seen only a few times. The chain has TRBV27 and TRBJ1-5; no clear D gene. Per the germline V gene, CDR1 is MNHEY and CDR2 is SMNVEV (reference sequence). The CDR3 totals 14 residues. Trimming took off 4 bases at V and 7 bases at J, with 14 bases between the two ends. CDR3 bases: TGTGCCAGCAGTTGGGCGGGTGGAGGGCAGCCCCAGCATTTT. It yields the protein CASSWAGGGQPQHF.

This clonotype was observed at least ten times. The chain uses TRBV4-1 and TRBJ1-1; D not resolved. Germline V CDR1 and CDR2: MGHRA, YSYEKL. The CDR3 covers 14 residues. V lost 4 bases and J 4 bases, leaving 13 bases between the germline ends. CDR3 amino acids: CASSREPVGTEAFF. CDR3 coding DNA: TGCGCCAGCAGCCGCGAACCAGTGGGCACTGAAGCTTTCTTT.

Ten or more counts support this clonotype. V usage is TRBV3-1 and J usage is TRBJ1-4; 10 nucleotides align to TRBD1. Per germline, CDR1 LGHDT and CDR2 YNNKEL (reference sequence). V gave up 4 bases and J gave up 8 bases; unmatched junction bases: 4. The CDR3 sequence is 14 residues long. Here the CDR3 reads CASSLDRGQEKLFF. CDR3 nucleotide sequence: TGTGCCAGCAGCCTAGACAGGGGGCAAGAAAAACTGTTTTTT. Supplemented by reference TRBV3-1 and TRBJ1-4, the full variable domain reads DTAVSQTPKYLVTQMGNDKSIKCEQNLGHDTMYWYKQDSKKFLKIMFSYNNKELIINETVPNRFSPKSPDKAHLNLHINSLELGDSAVYFCASSLDRGQEKLFFGSGTQLSVL.

Remarks on this clonotype: At one end the junction does not follow the germline gene, possibly because of a read error. V and J are TRBV14 and TRBJ2-1, with 9 nucleotides matching TRBD1. Germline lookup yields CDR1 SGHDN and CDR2 FVKESK. The CDR3 extends over 15 amino acids. CDR3 DNA sequence: TGTGCCAGCAGCCAAGACGGGACAGGGTACAATGAGCAGCTCTTC. This sequence encodes CASSQDGTGYNEQLF.

The chain is built from TRBV24-1 and TRBJ1-4; 7 nucleotides match TRBD1. Trimming removed 11 bases from V and 7 bases from J; junction bases left unmatched: 6. The CDR3 totals 12 residues. Per the germline V gene, CDR1 is KGHDR and CDR2 is SFDVKD. This chain's CDR3 is CASSQGGEKLFF. In nucleotides, the CDR3 is TGTGCCAGCAGCCAGGGGGGTGAAAAACTGTTTTTT.

V gene TRBV2 combines with J gene TRBJ2-7; a weak D match, TRBD2 (7 bases). V lost 10 bases and J lost 3, with 16 bases in between. Per germline, CDR1 SNHLY and CDR2 FYNNEI. This CDR3 has 13 residues. CDR3 amino acids: CATGGRDIYEQYF. The CDR3 bases are TGTGCCACCGGGGGGAGGGACATCTACGAGCAGTACTTC.

The rearrangement joins TRBV29-1 to TRBJ1-3; D remains unclear. Germline CDR1 is SQVTM and CDR2 is ANQGSEA. V lost 0 bases and J lost 0, with 6 bases in between. This CDR3 is built from 14 residues. CDR3 coding DNA: TGCAGCGTTGAAGACAGCTACTCTGGAAACACCATATATTTT. Translated, it gives CSVEDSYSGNTIYF. Full variable domain (rest looked up from reference TRBV29-1 and TRBJ1-3): SAVISQKPSRDICQRGTSLTIQCQVDSQVTMMFWYRQQPGQSLTLIATANQGSEATYESGFVIDKFPISRPNLTFSTLTVSNMSPEDSSIYLCSVEDSYSGNTIYFGEGSWLTVV.

The rearrangement joins TRBV6-2 or TRBV6-3 to TRBJ2-7, with D perhaps TRBD1 or TRBD2 (5 bases each). CDR1 and CDR2 from the germline V gene are MNHEY and SVGEGT. This CDR3 region has 12 residues. Deletions cut 8 bases from V and 4 bases from J, with 12 bases between. CDR3 in DNA: TGTGCCAGCCGATGGGGGACGTACGAGCAGTACTTC. Its translation is CASRWGTYEQYF.

This chain links TRBV2 with TRBJ2-3, with TRBD2 matching over 12 bases. V trimming: 2 bases; J trimming: 1 base; junction bases outside the gene matches: 10. The CDR3 runs 19 residues. In germline, CDR1 is SNHLY, CDR2 FYNNEI. The CDR3 sequence is CASSERGPGLAGRTDTQYF. The CDR3 DNA follows: TGTGCCAGCAGTGAACGGGGGCCGGGACTAGCGGGCCGCACAGATACGCAGTATTTT.

This clonotype was seen ten or more times. V and J are TRBV7-8 and TRBJ1-2; D ambiguous. The CDR3 runs to 13 residues. Germline V CDR1 and CDR2: SGHVS, FQNEAQ. With 7 bases removed from V and 3 bases from J, the gap between germline ends came to 12 bases. The CDR3 here is CASTEPPDYGYTF. Written as DNA, the CDR3 is TGTGCCAGCACCGAACCACCCGACTATGGCTACACCTTC.

The rearrangement joins TRBV27 to TRBJ2-1; 7 nucleotides agree with TRBD2. CDR1 MNHEY and CDR2 SMNVEV come from the germline V gene (reference sequence). V dropped 3 bases and J dropped 7; count of bases not matched to a gene: 3. This CDR3 contains 13 residues. CDR3 amino acids: CASSLTSLNEQFF. For the CDR3, the DNA is TGTGCCAGCAGTTTGACTAGCCTTAATGAGCAGTTCTTC.

V is TRBV2 and J is TRBJ1-5; the D gene is possibly TRBD1 (6 bases). V shed 10 bases and J shed 5 bases, with 18 bases lying between them. The CDR3 totals 14 residues. Per germline, CDR1 SNHLY and CDR2 FYNNEI. The CDR3 loop is CANHGQTIYQPQHF. The CDR3, as DNA: TGTGCCAACCACGGACAGACAATTTATCAGCCCCAGCATTTT.

The chain uses TRBV7-9 and TRBJ2-7; either TRBD1 or TRBD2 may supply D (5 bases each). CDR1 and CDR2 (germline): SEHNR, FQNEAQ (reference sequence). Trimming removed 4 bases from V and 6 bases from J, with 13 bases in between. CDR3 length equals 13 residues. CDR3 sequence: CASSSSGTGEQYF. The CDR3 DNA follows: TGTGCCAGCAGCTCGAGCGGAACAGGCGAGCAGTACTTC.